The next 8 T cell receptor beta chains were all read from a single sample in a study of glioma-infiltrating T cells after dendritic cell vaccination. Generated by immunoSEQ multiplex PCR, the TCRdb table keeps only in-frame clones and is missing some. The profile shows some 90,000 clones, approximately 78% of them singletons. Time point given: after dendritic cell vaccination, including at tumor progression/relapse. The source material was blood, sampled after dendritic cell vaccination. Every receptor here comes from a human donor with glioblastoma.

CDR3 in amino acids: CASSLQGALTDTQYF. CDR3 DNA sequence: TGTGCCAGCTCCCTACAGGGGGCCCTCACAGATACGCAGTATTTT. V is TRBV18 and J is TRBJ2-3; 9 bases align to TRBD1. CDR3 size: 15 residues. After removal of 6 bases from V and 2 bases from J, the junction contained 6 bases not matched to a gene. The germline V gene encodes CDR1 KGHSH and CDR2 LQKENI.

The chain has TRBV15 and TRBJ1-1, with 11 bases lining up with TRBD1. CDR1 and CDR2 (germline): LNHNV, YYDKDF (reference sequence). The V segment lost 5 bases and the J segment 5 bases; nucleotides outside the gene matches: 7. The CDR3 has 15 residues. As DNA, the CDR3 is TGTGCCACCAGCTCCCGGGACAGGGGGAATACTGAAGCTTTCTTT. Its translation: CATSSRDRGNTEAFF. The full variable domain, rest sourced from reference TRBV15 and TRBJ1-1, is DAMVIQNPRYQVTQFGKPVTLSCSQTLNHNVMYWYQQKSSQAPKLLFHYYDKDFNNEADTPDNFQSRRPNTSFCFLDIRSPGLGDTAMYLCATSSRDRGNTEAFFGQGTRLTVV.

This clone was counted once. This sequence joins TRBV29-1 and TRBJ2-3; perhaps TRBD2 as D (6 bases). V gave up 3 bases and J gave up 4 bases, with 17 bases separating them. The CDR3 is 15 residues long. CDR1 and CDR2 from the germline V gene are SQVTM and ANQGSEA. CDR3 bases: TGCAGCGTTGATCCCCTAGCCCGGGGGTCAGATACGCAGTATTTT. Translated, it gives CSVDPLARGSDTQYF.

The rearrangement links TRBV30 to TRBJ2-5; D unclear. The germline gives CDR1 GTSNPN, CDR2 SVGIG (reference sequence). V lost 0 bases to trimming and J lost 3 bases, with 5 bases between them. There are 12 residues in the CDR3. CDR3 coding DNA: TGTGCCTGGAGTGTACGGGAAGAGACCCAGTACTTC. Translating gives CAWSVREETQYF.

The V and J genes are TRBV5-1 and TRBJ2-5; D call uncertain. CDR1 SGHRS and CDR2 YFSETQ come from the germline V gene. The CDR3 runs to 15 residues. V lost 1 base and J lost 3, with 13 bases in between. The CDR3 here is CASSLQGTNEETQYF. CDR3 nucleotides: TGCGCCAGCAGCTTGCAAGGAACTAATGAAGAGACCCAGTACTTC.

The V and J genes are TRBV18 and TRBJ2-2; D is possibly TRBD2 (6 bases). There are 16 residues in the CDR3. Germline assignment: CDR1 KGHSH and CDR2 LQKENI. Deletions cut 5 bases from V and 1 base from J, with 14 bases between. CDR3: CASSSYAGLNTGELFF. CDR3 DNA sequence: TGTGCCAGCTCAAGTTATGCGGGGCTGAACACCGGGGAGCTGTTTTTT. The whole variable domain, filled in from reference TRBV18 and TRBJ2-2, reads NAGVMQNPRHLVRRRGQEARLRCSPMKGHSHVYWYRQLPEEGLKFMVYLQKENIIDESGMPKERFSAEFPKEGPSILRIQQVVRGDSAAYFCASSSYAGLNTGELFFGEGSRLTVL.

V gene TRBV6-5 combines with J gene TRBJ1-2, with 9 bases aligning to TRBD1. The CDR3 spans 15 residues. Germline assignment: CDR1 MNHEY and CDR2 SVGAGI. Unmatched junction bases numbered 5, after V lost 6 bases and J lost 0 bases. CDR3 coding DNA: TGTGCCAGCAGACAACAGGGGGCGTCTAACTATGGCTACACCTTC. It codes for CASRQQGASNYGYTF.

The gene calls are TRBV11-2 and TRBJ2-2; 7 bases agree with TRBD1. V shed 5 bases and J 5 bases; nucleotides not matched to a gene: 5. This CDR3 contains 14 residues. Germline V lookup: CDR1 SGHAT, CDR2 FQNNGV. This CDR3 reads CASSPRQGTGELFF. The CDR3 coding sequence is TGTGCCAGCAGCCCCCGACAGGGTACCGGGGAGCTGTTTTTT.